These 13 T cell receptor beta chains share one sample of origin, sequenced in a study of T cell changes during pregnancy in multiple sclerosis (dated by TCRdb to the late 2010s). The library was built by means of the immunoSEQ multiplex PCR assay. The table comes from immuneACCESS by way of TCRdb, which keeps in-frame sequences with V and J called. Part of the clones is missing from these tables; in studies checked, under half for an unresolved V gene and the rest for unknown reasons. In this sample the table shows 40,000 or so clones, roughly nine tenths of which occur a single time. The ten largest make up 0.46% of the sample. Sequences were derived from CD4+ T cells from peripheral blood mononuclear cells, sampled in the third trimester of pregnancy. All receptors come from a female donor in good health, enrolled as a control in a pregnancy study.

The chain combines TRBV25-1 with TRBJ1-5, with 7 bases lining up with TRBD1. The CDR3 runs 14 residues. Trimming removed 8 bases from V and 5 bases from J; junction bases left unmatched: 9. Germline V CDR1 and CDR2: MGHDK, SYGVNS. This chain's CDR3 is CASSRQGVHQPQHF. In DNA form, the CDR3 reads TGTGCCAGCTCACGGCAGGGGGTTCATCAGCCCCAGCATTTT.

This clone showed up many times. V gene TRBV18 combines with J gene TRBJ1-3, with TRBD1 identical over 7 bases. V dropped 6 bases and J dropped 0; count of bases not matched to a gene: 11. This CDR3 contains 17 residues. Per germline, CDR1 KGHSH and CDR2 LQKENI. In nucleotides, the CDR3 is TGTGCCAGCTCCCGACGTGGTGCAGGGGGCTCTGGAAACACCATATATTTT. It codes for CASSRRGAGGSGNTIYF.

The chain recombines TRBV19 with TRBJ2-3, with TRBD2 matching over 7 bases. The V segment lost 9 bases and the J segment 0 bases; nucleotides outside the gene matches: 3. Germline loops: CDR1 LNHDA, CDR2 SQIVND (reference sequence). The CDR3 length is 13 residues. Here the CDR3 DNA reads TGTGCCAGCCTAGCGGAGAGCACAGATACGCAGTATTTT. Residues: CASLAESTDTQYF.

CDR3 coding DNA: TGTGCCAGCAGCTTGCAGGGGCCTAATTCACCCCTCCACTTT. It yields the protein CASSLQGPNSPLHF. The chain employs TRBV5-5 and TRBJ1-6; TRBD1 might be the D (6 bases). CDR3 length equals 14 residues. Trimming took off 1 base at V and 6 bases at J, with 8 bases between the two ends. CDR1 SGHKS and CDR2 YYEKEE come from the germline V gene (reference sequence).

CDR3 DNA sequence: TGTGCCAGCAGCTTAGCGGGACAGGGTGCCTCTGGCTACACCTTC. Its protein is CASSLAGQGASGYTF. The J gene is TRBJ1-2, the V gene TRBV7-8; 9 bases agree with TRBD1. CDR3 length: 15 residues. V was clipped by 0 bases and J by 7 bases; unmatched bases: 6. The germline gives CDR1 SGHVS, CDR2 FQNEAQ. Filled out from reference TRBV7-8 and TRBJ1-2, the complete variable domain reads GAGVSQSPRYKVAKRGQDVALRCDPISGHVSLFWYQQALGQGPEFLTYFQNEAQLDKSGLPSDRFFAERPEGSVSTLKIQRTQQEDSAVYLCASSLAGQGASGYTFGSGTRLTVV.

This chain connects TRBV19 to TRBJ2-1, with D unresolved. Germline CDR1 reads LNHDA; CDR2 reads SQIVND (reference sequence). The CDR3 spans 16 residues. Trimming pared 6 bases from V and 0 bases from J, leaving 15 bases between. The CDR3 nucleotides are TGTGCCAGTAGATTCTCCGGCGGAAGCTCCTACAATGAGCAGTTCTTC. Translation: CASRFSGGSSYNEQFF.

This sequence joins TRBV4-3 and TRBJ1-4; 8 bases are shared with TRBD1. The CDR3 consists of 16 residues. J lost 8 bases, V lost 3 bases, and 11 bases had no gene match. Germline assignment: CDR1 LGHNA and CDR2 YSLEER. DNA for the CDR3: TGCGCCAGCAGCCATACCCCAACAGGGGGTAGCGAAAAACTGTTTTTT. This encodes CASSHTPTGGSEKLFF.

The rearrangement joins TRBV7-2 to TRBJ2-7; possible D gene TRBD2, 7 bases. The V end lost 1 base, the J end lost 2 bases, and 15 bases lay between the germline ends. CDR3 length equals 16 residues. Germline CDR1 is SGHTA and CDR2 is FQGNSA. CDR3 loop: CASSLEGGGRTYEQYF. The CDR3 nucleotides are TGTGCCAGCAGCTTAGAAGGGGGAGGGAGAACCTACGAGCAGTACTTC.

CDR3 residues: CASSRGTSGRDEQFF. CDR3 coding DNA: TGTGCCAGCTCACGGGGGACTAGCGGGAGAGATGAGCAGTTCTTC. J is TRBJ2-1 and V is TRBV18, with TRBD2 matching over 14 bases. The CDR3 consists of 15 residues. The germline CDR1 and CDR2 sequences are KGHSH and LQKENI. V lost 4 bases to trimming and J lost 8 bases; unmatched junction nucleotides: 4.

V is TRBV19 and J is TRBJ2-5, with a weak D call TRBD2 (6 bases). CDR1 LNHDA and CDR2 SQIVND come from the germline V gene (reference sequence). The CDR3 extends over 16 amino acids. Between the trimmed V and J ends, which lost 5 bases and 4 bases, there was a span of 20 bases. CDR3 amino acids: CASSRPAGPAAETQYF. In nucleotides, the CDR3 is TGTGCCAGTAGTCGACCAGCGGGCCCTGCCGCAGAGACCCAGTACTTC.

The chain employs TRBV5-6 and TRBJ2-3; unclear D gene. Trimming took 0 bases from V and 4 from J, leaving 9 bases between them. CDR1 is SGHDT and CDR2 is YYEEEE in the germline V gene. The CDR3 covers 14 residues. Here the CDR3 DNA reads TGTGCCAGCAGCTTGGGGAGTGACGCAGATACGCAGTATTTT. Amino acids: CASSLGSDADTQYF.

This clone showed up just once. The V and J genes are TRBV5-1 and TRBJ2-2; no firm D call. Germline assignment: CDR1 SGHRS and CDR2 YFSETQ. V was trimmed by 4 bases and J by 3 bases, leaving 19 bases between them. This CDR3 spans 17 amino acids. The CDR3 is CASSPGRTERHTGELFF. The CDR3 DNA reads as TGCGCCAGCAGCCCTGGCCGCACAGAAAGACACACCGGGGAGCTGTTTTTT.

The chain joins TRBV2 to TRBJ1-3, with 7 bases identical to TRBD1. The CDR3 spans 12 residues. Losses at the gene ends were 7 bases for V and 6 bases for J; bases not matched to a gene: 3. Germline lookup yields CDR1 SNHLY and CDR2 FYNNEI. The DNA of the CDR3 is TGTGCCAGCAAGAGGGGGCTAAACACCATATATTTT. The encoded protein is CASKRGLNTIYF.